This paragraph reports one T cell receptor (beta chain). The data are from a study of T cell responses to AZD1222 COVID-19 vaccine. The trim removed 3 bases at V and 7 bases at J, leaving 7 bases unmatched. The length of the CDR3 is 14 residues. Germline CDR1 reads SEHNR; CDR2 reads FQNEAQ (reference sequence). This table comes from immunoSEQ multiplex PCR, and its TCRdb copy is limited to in-frame clones, with some not included. The table has some 140,000 clones, 93% seen once; the top ten hold 5.4%. The chain joins TRBV7-9 to TRBJ2-3; TRBD2 matches 7 bases. Sequencing was performed on peripheral blood, taken on day 0 of AZD1222 vaccination. This clonotype was obtained from an adult in good health. The CDR3 protein is CASSFSAGENTQYF. The CDR3 DNA is TGTGCCAGCAGCTTTAGCGCGGGAGAAAATACGCAGTATTTT.